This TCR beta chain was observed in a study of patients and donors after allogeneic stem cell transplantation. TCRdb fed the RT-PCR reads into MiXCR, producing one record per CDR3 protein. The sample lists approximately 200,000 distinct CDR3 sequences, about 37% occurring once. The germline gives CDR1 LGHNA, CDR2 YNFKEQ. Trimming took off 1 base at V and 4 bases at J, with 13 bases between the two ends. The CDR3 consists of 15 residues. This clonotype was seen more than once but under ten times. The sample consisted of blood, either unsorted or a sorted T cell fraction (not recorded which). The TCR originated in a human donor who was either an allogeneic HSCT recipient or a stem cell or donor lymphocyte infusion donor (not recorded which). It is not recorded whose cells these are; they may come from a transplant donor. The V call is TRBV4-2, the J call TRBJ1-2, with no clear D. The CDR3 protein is CASSQGPRALYGYTF. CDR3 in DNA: TGTGCCAGCAGCCAAGGCCCCCGGGCCCTCTATGGCTACACCTTC.